The clone carrying this TCR beta chain was detected a few times. Its antigen is not known. CDR1 is SGHRS, CDR2 YFSETQ, per germline. V lost 0 bases and J lost 8, with 12 bases in between. This CDR3 has 14 amino acids. Here immunoSEQ multiplex PCR was the method, and the copy in TCRdb shows in-frame clones only, minus some. The data show about 93,000 clones, roughly 78% seen once. Time point meaning: cycle 4 day 1 (C4D1), after less than 7 weeks of nivolumab. The patients all showed relapse after autologous stem cell transplantation, while their brentuximab vedotin exposure varied. This sample is part of a study of PD-1 blockade in classical Hodgkin lymphoma. Notes on the study in general: Anyone who began nivolumab under 1 year after ASCT was excluded. Unlike CD8+ TCR diversity, which did not rise significantly by C4D1, CD4+ TCR diversity did.

Here the sequenced sample was peripheral blood mononuclear cells (PBMCs), taken before the fourth cycle of nivolumab. This TCR was sampled from a human donor with classical Hodgkin lymphoma. This chain uses TRBV5-1 with TRBJ1-3; D ambiguous. DNA of the CDR3: TGCGCCAGCAGCTTGGCTCCCGCGCGACACACCATATATTTT. Translation: CASSLAPARHTIYF.